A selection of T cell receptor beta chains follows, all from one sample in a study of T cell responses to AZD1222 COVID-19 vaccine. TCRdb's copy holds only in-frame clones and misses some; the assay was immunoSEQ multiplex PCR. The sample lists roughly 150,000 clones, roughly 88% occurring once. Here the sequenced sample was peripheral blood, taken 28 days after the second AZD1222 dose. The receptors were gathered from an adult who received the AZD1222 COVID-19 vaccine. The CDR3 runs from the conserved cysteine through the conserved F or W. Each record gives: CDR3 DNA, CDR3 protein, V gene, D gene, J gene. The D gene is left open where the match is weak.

DNA: TGTGCCAGCAGTTGGTCCGGGAGTGCAGATACGCAGTATTTT
CDR3: CASSWSGSADTQYF
V: TRBV27
D: NA
J: TRBJ2-3

DNA: TGTGCCAGCAGTCCCTTACCGGGAAGAAGCACAGATACGCAGTATTTT
CDR3: CASSPLPGRSTDTQYF
V: TRBV27
D: NA
J: TRBJ2-3

DNA: TGTGCCAGCAGCCGGAGGGGGGTAGCCGGGGAGCTGTTTTTT
CDR3: CASSRRGVAGELFF
V: TRBV3-1/TRBV3-2
D: NA
J: TRBJ2-2

DNA: TGTGCGGGTTCAGGGACGAACACCAATCAGCCCCAGCATTTT
CDR3: CAGSGTNTNQPQHF
V: TRBV28
D: NA
J: TRBJ1-5

DNA: TGTGCCAGCAGTCCGGGTTGGGGGGGCGCCCAGACCCAGTACTTC
CDR3: CASSPGWGGAQTQYF
V: TRBV27
D: NA
J: TRBJ2-5

DNA: TGTGCCACCAGCAGGACAGGGGCTTACTATGGCTACACCTTC
CDR3: CATSRTGAYYGYTF
V: TRBV15
D: TRBD1
J: TRBJ1-2

DNA: TGTGCCAGCAGCCAAGTCGGGACGGGGAGAGGGTATGGCTACACCTTC
CDR3: CASSQVGTGRGYGYTF
V: TRBV3-1/TRBV3-2
D: NA
J: TRBJ1-2

DNA: TGTGCCAGCAGGGCAGACTTTTATAGCAATCAGCCCCAGCATTTT
CDR3: CASRADFYSNQPQHF
V: TRBV6-4
D: NA
J: TRBJ1-5

DNA: TGTGCCACCCTGGCAGGGGCAGGGGAAGGACAGCCCCAGCATTTT
CDR3: CATLAGAGEGQPQHF
V: TRBV24-1
D: NA
J: TRBJ1-5

DNA: TGCAGCGGGGGGATCAGCTCCTACGAGCAGTACTTC
CDR3: CSGGISSYEQYF
V: TRBV29-1
D: NA
J: TRBJ2-7

DNA: TGTGCCAGCAGCGCGACCCTAGGGAGGCAAAACATTCAGTACTTC
CDR3: CASSATLGRQNIQYF
V: TRBV11-1
D: NA
J: TRBJ2-4

DNA: TGTGCCAGCAGCTTAGATCTCGGGATCCCCAAGGGCAATGAGCAGTTCTTC
CDR3: CASSLDLGIPKGNEQFF
V: TRBV11-2
D: NA
J: TRBJ2-1

DNA: TGTGCCAGCAGCCAAGATAGCGGCCCTAACTATGGCTACACCTTC
CDR3: CASSQDSGPNYGYTF
V: TRBV4-2
D: NA
J: TRBJ1-2

DNA: TGTGCCTGGAGTGATTGGAGACAGCCTAATGAAAAACTGTTTTTT
CDR3: CAWSDWRQPNEKLFF
V: TRBV30
D: NA
J: TRBJ1-4

DNA: TGCGCTCCCCTGAAAAGGGGTTATCAGTCAGGTGTGTACTTC
CDR3: CAPLKRGYQSGVYF
V: TRBV23-1
D: NA
J: TRBJ2-7

DNA: TGTGCCAGCAGCCAACTAATGAACACTGAAGCTTTCTTT
CDR3: CASSQLMNTEAFF
V: TRBV4-2
D: NA
J: TRBJ1-1